This entry lists 4 T cell receptor beta chains sequenced from one sample in a study of shared clonotypes between healthy human individuals (dated by TCRdb to 2018 to 2020). The library came from the immunoSEQ multiplex PCR assay. The table was pulled from immuneACCESS by TCRdb, which kept in-frame rearrangements only. Such tables lose some clones; where checked, under half of the loss comes from unresolved V genes, and the rest has no known cause. The sample yields 2 million to 2.5 million clones; approximately 96% were counted once. Of the sample, around 0.13% is held by the ten largest clones. Input material: naive CD4+ T cells sorted from blood. According to the study, the label for this sample's cell subset or site signals: CD45RA+ positively selected. These receptors all stem from a young man in good health.

On this clone: Additional DNA sequences in this sample encode the identical CDR3. The V gene is TRBV18, the J gene TRBJ2-7; D unresolved. The CDR3 totals 11 residues. The germline CDR1 and CDR2 sequences are KGHSH and LQKENI. With 3 bases removed from V and 2 bases from J, the gap between germline ends came to 2 bases. The CDR3 sequence is CASSPAYEQYF. CDR3 bases: TGTGCCAGCTCACCCGCCTACGAGCAGTACTTC. Combining the CDR3 with reference TRBV18 and TRBJ2-7 gives the whole variable domain NAGVMQNPRHLVRRRGQEARLRCSPMKGHSHVYWYRQLPEEGLKFMVYLQKENIIDESGMPKERFSAEFPKEGPSILRIQQVVRGDSAAYFCASSPAYEQYFGPGTRLTVT.

V usage is TRBV7-9 and J usage is TRBJ1-4, with TRBD1 matching over 9 bases. V trimming: 5 bases; J trimming: 7 bases; junction bases outside the gene matches: 14. Germline V gives CDR1 SEHNR, CDR2 FQNEAQ (reference sequence). The CDR3 is 17 residues long. In DNA form, the CDR3 reads TGTGCCAGCAGCCCCAGACCCGGGACAGGGTTTGGTGAAAAACTGTTTTTT. As protein: CASSPRPGTGFGEKLFF.

This clone was recorded only once. The rearrangement joins TRBV19 to TRBJ2-7; 11 bases fit TRBD1. The junction had 7 bases not matched to a gene; V was cut back by 2 bases and J by 7 bases. CDR3 length: 15 residues. The germline gives CDR1 LNHDA, CDR2 SQIVND (reference sequence). CDR3 amino acids: CASSIQGTGGGEQYF. In nucleotides, the CDR3 is TGTGCCAGTAGTATACAAGGGACAGGGGGAGGTGAGCAGTACTTC. The variable domain in full, completed from reference TRBV19 and TRBJ2-7, reads DGGITQSPKYLFRKEGQNVTLSCEQNLNHDAMYWYRQDPGQGLRLIYYSQIVNDFQKGDIAEGYSVSREKKESFPLTVTSAQKNPTAFYLCASSIQGTGGGEQYFGPGTRLTVT.

The chain joins TRBV11-2 to TRBJ2-5; TRBD2 matches 12 bases. CDR1 and CDR2 from the germline V gene are SGHAT and FQNNGV. Germline trimming cut 4 bases from V and 5 bases from J; bases unmatched to any gene: 8. The CDR3 covers 16 residues. The CDR3 sequence is CASSSPSGRALETQYF. CDR3 DNA: TGTGCCAGCAGCTCTCCTAGCGGGAGGGCCCTGGAGACCCAGTACTTC.